This T cell receptor beta chain originates from a study of T-cell memory formation after mild COVID-19. CDR3 size: 15 residues. V was clipped by 1 base and J by 5 bases, with 16 bases between them. Germline V CDR1 and CDR2: SGHDT, YYEEEE. A single record per CDR3 protein comes from TCRdb applying MiXCR to the 5' RACE reads. The sample lists fewer than 250,000 distinct CDR3 sequences, 25% to 35% occurring once. This clonotype has a handful of counts. Sequencing used PBMCs or a T cell subset sorted from them (not recorded which). The TCR comes from an adult woman who had mild COVID-19 (a few samples of this study predate the infection). Cell type and time point are not known. This rearrangement joins TRBV5-6 to TRBJ2-7, with unresolved D. The CDR3 nucleotides are TGTGCCAGCAGCTTGCGGACCCCCCGCCGTGACGAGCAGTACTTC. As protein: CASSLRTPRRDEQYF.